This passage covers 21 T cell receptor beta chains from one sample sequenced in a study of regulatory T cells in long-lasting Graves disease. Time point indicated: persistent/refractory GD, antithyroid drugs over 5 years with positive TRAb. PBMC-derived RNA was used for the TCR library. iRepertoire HTBI primers and Arm-PCR of CDR3 regions built TCR beta libraries. TCRdb independently ran MiXCR on the multiplex PCR reads; one entry per CDR3 protein. This sample has about 470,000 distinct CDR3 sequences, with less than 25% found just once. This material consisted of peripheral blood mononuclear cells (PBMCs), taken when the disease was refractory, from a patient treated with antithyroid drugs. Source of these receptors: a female donor with Graves disease.

The CDR3 spells CASSVVAGTRNTIYF. DNA of the CDR3: TGTGCCAGCAGCGTAGTAGCAGGAACGAGAAACACCATATATTTT. This chain uses TRBV9 with TRBJ1-3; D remains unclear. The CDR3 spans 15 residues. The germline CDR1 and CDR2 sequences are SGDLS and YYNGEE. V was pared by 0 bases and J by 5 bases, with 12 bases between.

This clonotype was seen a few times. The chain combines TRBV7-9 with TRBJ2-5; no definite D call. The CDR3 covers 12 residues. Germline V gene sequence: CDR1 SEHNR, CDR2 FQNEAQ (reference sequence). V was cut by 6 bases and J by 5 bases, with 10 bases left in between. The CDR3 region has the DNA TGTGCCAGCAGGCAACAAAGGGAGACCCAGTACTTC. This translates into CASRQQRETQYF.

This clonotype was recorded at least ten times. V gene TRBV2 combines with J gene TRBJ2-7; TRBD1 agrees at 12 bases. Looked up from germline, CDR1 is SNHLY and CDR2 is FYNNEI. V was pared by 6 bases and J by 7 bases, with 10 bases of the junction left unmatched. This CDR3 comprises 15 residues. The CDR3 bases are TGTGCCAGCAGCCCGCCGGGACAGGGGGCGCGGGAGCAGTACTTC. It translates to CASSPPGQGAREQYF.

A few counts support this clonotype. The rearrangement links TRBV5-1 to TRBJ2-6; D uncertain. The CDR3 runs 15 residues. Per the germline V gene, CDR1 is SGHRS and CDR2 is YFSETQ. V gave up 0 bases and J gave up 3 bases, with 7 bases separating them. Here the CDR3 reads CASSLVGRGANVLTF. The CDR3 DNA is TGCGCCAGCAGCTTGGTGGGTCGTGGGGCCAACGTCCTGACTTTC.

Details on this clonotype: Since a much larger clone is just one base distant, this may be a read error. Here the CDR3 omits its conserved ending phenylalanine or tryptophan, so a read error is the likely source. J is TRBJ2-7 and V is TRBV6-2 or TRBV6-3, with D possibly being TRBD1 (5 bases). This CDR3 region has 15 residues. CDR1 is MNHEY and CDR2 is SVGEGT in the germline V gene. Trimming took 5 bases from V and 2 from J, leaving 16 bases between them. The CDR3 sequence is CASSVTQGGPYEQYL. In nucleotides, the CDR3 is TGTGCCAGCAGTGTTACGCAGGGTGGCCCCTACGAGCAGTACCTC.

This clonotype was counted only a few times. V gene TRBV7-2 combines with J gene TRBJ2-7; D is perhaps TRBD2 (6 bases). Germline V gene data show CDR1 as SGHTA and CDR2 as FQGNSA. The CDR3 runs 14 residues. V lost 2 bases, J lost 5 bases, and 13 bases lay in between. DNA for the CDR3: TGTGCCAGCAGCTTAACTAGCAGGAACAACGAGCAGTACTTC. Encoded protein: CASSLTSRNNEQYF.

This clonotype was counted a few times. V usage is TRBV7-6 and J usage is TRBJ2-4; D is perhaps TRBD2 (5 bases). V lost 5 bases to trimming and J lost 6 bases, with 17 bases between them. The CDR3 extends over 15 amino acids. CDR1 is SGHVS, CDR2 FNYEAQ, per germline. CDR3 in DNA: TGTGCCAGCAGCCCGGCCGGACTCCAAAGAAACATTCAGTACTTC. It is translated as CASSPAGLQRNIQYF.

V and J are TRBV7-8 and TRBJ2-1, with TRBD2 identical over 8 bases. Germline-derived CDR1 and CDR2 are SGHVS and FQNEAQ. The CDR3 runs 18 residues. Germline trimming cut 2 bases from V and 4 bases from J; bases unmatched to any gene: 13. CDR3 sequence: CASSLRVARASGYNEQFF. In DNA, the CDR3 is TGTGCCAGCAGCTTAAGGGTAGCTCGGGCTAGCGGGTACAATGAGCAGTTCTTC.

Regarding this clonotype: A junction boundary mismatches the germline segment, possibly from a read error. The chain recombines TRBV6-2 or TRBV6-3 with TRBJ2-1; the match to TRBD1 covers 7 bases. CDR1 and CDR2 from the germline V gene are MNHEY and SVGEGT. This CDR3 has 16 amino acids. The DNA for the CDR3 is TGTGCCATCAGTGAGTCGCCCGGCAGGGGGTTCAATGAGCAGTTCTTC. It encodes CAISESPGRGFNEQFF.

Regarding this clonotype: One base away lies a much larger clone, so this may be a sequencing read error. The missing conserved phenylalanine or tryptophan at the end of this CDR3 makes a read error likely. CDR3 amino acids: CASSLEGTLYYEQYL. The CDR3 DNA reads TGTGCCAGCAGCTTAGAGGGTACCCTCTACTACGAGCAGTACCTC. This chain links TRBV7-2 with TRBJ2-7; no clear D. Trimming stripped 1 base from V and 3 bases from J, with 13 bases between. CDR3 length: 15 residues. Germline CDR1 SGHTA, CDR2 FQGNSA.

In regard to this clonotype: This sequence may be a read error, since a much larger clone differs from it by one base. The chain is built from TRBV28 and TRBJ1-3, with D unclear. Germline CDR1 MDHEN, CDR2 SYDVKM. This CDR3 spans 16 amino acids. Deletions cut 2 bases from V and 2 bases from J, with 13 bases between. In DNA form, the CDR3 reads TGTGCCAGCAGTTTACCGGGCACCTCCGCTGGAAACACCATATATTTT. This gives the protein CASSLPGTSAGNTIYF.

The sample holds a few counts of this clonotype. The CDR3 sequence: CASSPPGLSSTDTQYF. The CDR3 nucleotides read TGTGCCAGCAGTCCACCGGGACTCTCTAGCACAGATACGCAGTATTTT. This chain uses TRBV3-1 with TRBJ2-3; D possibly corresponds to TRBD2 (6 bases). Trimming removed 6 bases from V and 0 bases from J, with 16 bases in between. CDR1 and CDR2 (germline): LGHDT, YNNKEL (reference sequence). The CDR3 runs 16 residues.

This clonotype was detected only a few times. The V and J genes are TRBV20-1 and TRBJ2-5, with 14 bases fitting TRBD2. V dropped 3 bases and J dropped 5; count of bases not matched to a gene: 8. The germline V gene has CDR1 DFQATT and CDR2 SNEGSKA (reference sequence). The CDR3 totals 16 residues. This chain's CDR3 is CSASPGLAGDRETQYF. CDR3 DNA sequence: TGCAGTGCTAGCCCGGGACTAGCGGGAGATCGGGAGACCCAGTACTTC.

This clonotype was seen only a few times. The chain couples TRBV6-2 or TRBV6-3 to TRBJ1-5; unclear D gene. In germline, CDR1 is MNHEY, CDR2 SVGEGT. The CDR3 has 17 amino acids. V shed 1 base and J shed 0 bases, with 13 bases lying between them. The CDR3 is CASSYLEDADSNQPQHF. Here the CDR3 DNA reads TGTGCCAGCAGTTACTTGGAAGACGCGGATAGCAATCAGCCCCAGCATTTT.

This clonotype was counted at least ten times. The chain is built from TRBV5-5 and TRBJ2-5, with 13 positions matching TRBD2. Germline V CDR1 and CDR2: SGHKS, YYEKEE (reference sequence). This CDR3 spans 16 amino acids. The J segment lost 3 bases and the V segment lost 4 bases, leaving 6 bases of the junction unmatched. For the CDR3, the DNA is TGTGCCAGCAGCCCCCATGGACTAGCGGGGGAAGAGACCCAGTACTTC. Its translation: CASSPHGLAGEETQYF. Full variable domain (missing parts from reference TRBV5-5 and TRBJ2-5): DAGVTQSPTHLIKTRGQQVTLRCSPISGHKSVSWYQQVLGQGPQFIFQYYEKEERGRGNFPDRFSARQFPNYSSELNVNALLLGDSALYLCASSPHGLAGEETQYFGPGTRLLVL.

This clonotype came up many times. One end of the junction is discordant with germline, which a read error may explain. The chain couples TRBV7-2 to TRBJ2-6; D is unclear. Germline V gives CDR1 SGHTA, CDR2 FQGNSA. The CDR3 contains 14 residues. CDR3 loop: CASSLASGANVLTF. The CDR3 DNA is TGTGCTAGCAGCTTAGCTTCTGGGGCCAACGTCCTGACTTTC.

This chain uses TRBV24-1 with TRBJ1-2; unclear D gene. V shed 4 bases and J shed 7 bases, with 9 bases lying between them. CDR1 is KGHDR, CDR2 SFDVKD, per germline. The CDR3 extends over 12 amino acids. The CDR3 sequence: CATSEGLGGYTF. The CDR3 DNA reads as TGTGCCACCAGTGAAGGACTCGGTGGCTACACCTTC.

As concerns this clonotype: The junction and the germline gene differ at one end; a read error may be behind it. The V call is TRBV7-2, the J call TRBJ2-7; D is perhaps TRBD1 (7 bases). Germline loops: CDR1 SGHTA, CDR2 FQGNSA. The CDR3 extends over 15 amino acids. The CDR3: CASSLARGQSYGQYF. The CDR3 nucleotides read TGTGCCAGCAGCTTAGCGCGGGGACAGAGCTACGGGCAGTACTTC.

Only a few counts were recorded for this clonotype. The CDR3 here is CASSPQDSLLPDEQYF. Written as DNA, the CDR3 is TGTGCCAGCAGCCCCCAGGACAGCTTATTACCAGACGAGCAGTACTTC. J is TRBJ2-7 and V is TRBV7-2, with TRBD1 as a possible D gene (6 bases). V was cut by 5 bases and J by 5 bases, with 22 bases left in between. The CDR3 covers 16 residues. In germline, CDR1 is SGHTA, CDR2 FQGNSA.

The rearrangement uses TRBV28 and TRBJ2-3; D gene uncertain. The V gene's germline CDR1 is MDHEN and CDR2 SYDVKM. V gave up 6 bases and J gave up 4 bases, with 14 bases separating them. This CDR3 has 14 residues. The CDR3 sequence: CASRPTRLADTQYF. DNA of the CDR3: TGTGCCAGCAGACCAACCCGATTGGCAGATACGCAGTATTTT.

The sample holds many counts of this clonotype. The rearrangement joins TRBV2 to TRBJ2-7; tentative D call: TRBD2 (6 bases). CDR1 SNHLY and CDR2 FYNNEI come from the germline V gene. The CDR3 has 13 amino acids. V was cut by 8 bases and J by 5 bases, with 16 bases left in between. The CDR3 loop reads CASLGRERDEQYF. The CDR3 nucleotides are TGTGCCAGCTTAGGGCGGGAAAGGGACGAGCAGTACTTC. The full variable domain, in which reference TRBV2 and TRBJ2-7 provide the parts outside the CDR3, is EPEVTQTPSHQVTQMGQEVILRCVPISNHLYFYWYRQILGQKVEFLVSFYNNEISEKSEIFDDQFSVERPDGSNFTLKIRSTKLEDSAMYFCASLGRERDEQYFGPGTRLTVT.